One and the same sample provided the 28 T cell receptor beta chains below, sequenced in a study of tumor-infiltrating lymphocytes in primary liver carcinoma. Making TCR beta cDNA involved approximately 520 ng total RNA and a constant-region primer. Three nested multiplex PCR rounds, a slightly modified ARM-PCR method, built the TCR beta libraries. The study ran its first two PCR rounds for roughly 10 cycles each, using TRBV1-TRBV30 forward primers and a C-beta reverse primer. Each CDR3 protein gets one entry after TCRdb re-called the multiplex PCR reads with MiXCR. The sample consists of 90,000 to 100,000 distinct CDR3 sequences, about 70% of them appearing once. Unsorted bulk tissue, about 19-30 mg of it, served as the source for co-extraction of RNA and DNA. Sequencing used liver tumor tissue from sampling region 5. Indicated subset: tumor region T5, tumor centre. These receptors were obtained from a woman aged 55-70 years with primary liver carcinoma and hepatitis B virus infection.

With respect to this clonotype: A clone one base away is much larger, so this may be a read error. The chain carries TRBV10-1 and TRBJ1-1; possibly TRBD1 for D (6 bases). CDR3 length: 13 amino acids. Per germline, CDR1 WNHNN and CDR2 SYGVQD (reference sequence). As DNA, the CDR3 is TGCGCCAGCAGTGAGAACAGGGTCACTGAAGCTTCCTTT. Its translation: CASSENRVTEASF.

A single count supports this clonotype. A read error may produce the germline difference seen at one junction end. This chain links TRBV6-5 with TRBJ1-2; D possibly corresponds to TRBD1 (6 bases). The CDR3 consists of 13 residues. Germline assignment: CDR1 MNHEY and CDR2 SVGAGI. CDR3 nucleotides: TGTGTCGTTTCTACAGGGCGACACTATGGCTACGCCTTC. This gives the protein CVVSTGRHYGYAF.

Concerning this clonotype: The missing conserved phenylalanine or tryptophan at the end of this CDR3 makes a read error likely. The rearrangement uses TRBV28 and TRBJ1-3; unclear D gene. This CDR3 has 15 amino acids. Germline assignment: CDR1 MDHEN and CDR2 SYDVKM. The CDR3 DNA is TGTGCCAACAGTTTCGTTGGGTACTCTGGAAACACCATATATCTT. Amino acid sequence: CANSFVGYSGNTIYL.

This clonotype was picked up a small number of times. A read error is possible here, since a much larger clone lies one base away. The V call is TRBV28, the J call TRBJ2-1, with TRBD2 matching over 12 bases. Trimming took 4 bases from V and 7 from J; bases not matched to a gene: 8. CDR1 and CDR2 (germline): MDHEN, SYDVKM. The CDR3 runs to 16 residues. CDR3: CASSSRTSGIPNEQFF. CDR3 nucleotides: TGTGCCAGCAGTTCCAGGACTAGCGGGATCCCTAATGAGCAGTTCTTC.

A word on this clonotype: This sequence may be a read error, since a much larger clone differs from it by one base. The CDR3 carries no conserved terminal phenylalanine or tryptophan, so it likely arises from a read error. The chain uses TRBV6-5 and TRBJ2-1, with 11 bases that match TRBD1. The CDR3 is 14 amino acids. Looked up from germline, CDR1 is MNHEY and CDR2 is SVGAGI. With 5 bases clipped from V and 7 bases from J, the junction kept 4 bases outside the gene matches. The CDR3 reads CASSNRDRGNEQFL. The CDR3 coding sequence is TGTGCCAGCAGTAACCGGGACAGGGGGAATGAGCAGTTCCTC.

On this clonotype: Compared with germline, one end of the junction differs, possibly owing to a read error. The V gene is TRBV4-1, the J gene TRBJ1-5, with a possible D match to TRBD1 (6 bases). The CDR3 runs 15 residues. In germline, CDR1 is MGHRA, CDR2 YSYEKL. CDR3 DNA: TGCGCCAGTAGCCAGGTGTACAGGGCGGATCAGCCCCAGCATTTT. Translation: CASSQVYRADQPQHF.

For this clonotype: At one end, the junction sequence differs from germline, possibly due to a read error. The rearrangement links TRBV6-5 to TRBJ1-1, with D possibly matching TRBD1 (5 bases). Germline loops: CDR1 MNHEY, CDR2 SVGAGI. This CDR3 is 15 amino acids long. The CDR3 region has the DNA TGCGCCAGCGCTTACGGGCAGGGTGTGAACACTGAAGCTTTCTTT. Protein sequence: CASAYGQGVNTEAFF.

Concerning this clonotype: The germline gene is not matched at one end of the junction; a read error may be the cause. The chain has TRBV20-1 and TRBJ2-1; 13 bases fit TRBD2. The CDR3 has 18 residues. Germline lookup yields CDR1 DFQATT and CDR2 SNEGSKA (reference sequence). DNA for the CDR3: TGCAGTGCAACGACTAGCGGGAGGTCAATGAGCTCCTACAATGAGCTGTTCTTC. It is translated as CSATTSGRSMSSYNELFF.

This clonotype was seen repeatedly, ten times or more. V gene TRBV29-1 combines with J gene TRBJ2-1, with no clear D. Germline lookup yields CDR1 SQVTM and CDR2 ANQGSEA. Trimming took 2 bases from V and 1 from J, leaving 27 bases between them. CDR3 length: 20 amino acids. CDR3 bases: TGCAGCGTTGAACCCGTCAGACGCCAATACTCAATCGGGTCCTACAATGAGCAGTTCTTC. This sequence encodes CSVEPVRRQYSIGSYNEQFF.

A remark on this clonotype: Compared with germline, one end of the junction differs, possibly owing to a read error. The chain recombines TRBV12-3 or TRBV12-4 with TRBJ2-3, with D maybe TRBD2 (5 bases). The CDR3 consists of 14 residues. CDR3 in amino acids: CTSGFSGGTDTQYF. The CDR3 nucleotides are TGTACCAGCGGTTTCTCCGGAGGCACAGATACGCAGTATTTT.

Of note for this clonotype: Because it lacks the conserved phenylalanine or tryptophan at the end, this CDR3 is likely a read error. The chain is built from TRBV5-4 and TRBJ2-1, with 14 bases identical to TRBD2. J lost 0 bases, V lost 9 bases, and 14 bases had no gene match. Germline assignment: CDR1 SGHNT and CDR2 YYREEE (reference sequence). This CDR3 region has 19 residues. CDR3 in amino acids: CANTRPGLAGVGSYNEQFV. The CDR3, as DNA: TGTGCCAACACGCGACCGGGACTAGCGGGAGTGGGCTCCTACAATGAGCAGTTCGTC.

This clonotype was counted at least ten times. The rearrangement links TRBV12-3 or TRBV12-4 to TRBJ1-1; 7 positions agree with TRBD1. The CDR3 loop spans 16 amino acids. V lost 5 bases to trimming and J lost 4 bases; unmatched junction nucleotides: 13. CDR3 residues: CASSPRTGSTGTEAFF. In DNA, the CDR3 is TGTGCCAGCAGTCCCCGGACAGGTAGTACAGGCACTGAAGCTTTCTTT.

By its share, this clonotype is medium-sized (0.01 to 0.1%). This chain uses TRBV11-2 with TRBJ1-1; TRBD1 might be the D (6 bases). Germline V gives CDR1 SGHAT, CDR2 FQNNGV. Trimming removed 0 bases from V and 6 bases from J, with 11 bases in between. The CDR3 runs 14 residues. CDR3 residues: CASSLEQGRAEAFF. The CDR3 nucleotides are TGTGCCAGCAGCTTAGAGCAGGGGAGGGCTGAAGCTTTCTTT.

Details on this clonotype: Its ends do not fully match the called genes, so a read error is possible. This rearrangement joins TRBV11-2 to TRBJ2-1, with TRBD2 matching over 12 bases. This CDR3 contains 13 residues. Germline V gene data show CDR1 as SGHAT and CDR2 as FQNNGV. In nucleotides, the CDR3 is TGTGCCAGCGGCTGGACTAGCGGGGCAGAGCAGTTTTTT. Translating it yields CASGWTSGAEQFF.

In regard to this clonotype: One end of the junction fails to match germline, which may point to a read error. Here the CDR3 reads CASSSSRLQRADTQYF. CDR3 nucleotide sequence: TGTGCCAGCAGCTCAAGCCGGTTACAGAGGGCAGATACGCAATATTTT. This chain joins TRBV11-2 and TRBJ2-3; TRBD2 is a possible D gene (5 bases). This CDR3 contains 16 residues. Germline V gene lookup returns CDR1 SGHAT and CDR2 FQNNGV. Variable domain in full (rest from reference TRBV11-2 and TRBJ2-3): EAGVAQSPRYKIIEKRQSVAFWCNPISGHATLYWYQQILGQGPKLLIQFQNNGVVDDSQLPKDRFSAERLKGVDSTLKIQPAKLEDSAVYLCASSSSRLQRADTQYFGPGTRLTVL.

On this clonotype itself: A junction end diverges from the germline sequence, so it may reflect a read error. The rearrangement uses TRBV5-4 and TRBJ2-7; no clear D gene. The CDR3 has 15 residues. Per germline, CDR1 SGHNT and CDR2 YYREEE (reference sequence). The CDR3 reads CASSFGARATYEQCF. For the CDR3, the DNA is TGTGCCAGCAGCTTCGGAGCGAGAGCGACCTACGAGCAGTGCTTC.

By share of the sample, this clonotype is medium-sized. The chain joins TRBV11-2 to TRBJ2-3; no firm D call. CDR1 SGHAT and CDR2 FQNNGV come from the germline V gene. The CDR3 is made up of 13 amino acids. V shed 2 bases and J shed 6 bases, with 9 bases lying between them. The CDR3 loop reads CASSLNTWDTQYF. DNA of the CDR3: TGTGCCAGCAGCTTAAATACCTGGGATACGCAGTATTTT. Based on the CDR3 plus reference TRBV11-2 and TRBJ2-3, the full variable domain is EAGVAQSPRYKIIEKRQSVAFWCNPISGHATLYWYQQILGQGPKLLIQFQNNGVVDDSQLPKDRFSAERLKGVDSTLKIQPAKLEDSAVYLCASSLNTWDTQYFGPGTRLTVL.

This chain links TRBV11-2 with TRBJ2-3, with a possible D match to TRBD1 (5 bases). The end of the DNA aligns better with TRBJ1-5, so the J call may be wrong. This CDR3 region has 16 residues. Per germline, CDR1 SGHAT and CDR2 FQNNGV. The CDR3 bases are TGTGCCAGCAGCACTGGTAGCGGGGCTAGCACAGATACGCAGCATTTT. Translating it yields CASSTGSGASTDTQHF.

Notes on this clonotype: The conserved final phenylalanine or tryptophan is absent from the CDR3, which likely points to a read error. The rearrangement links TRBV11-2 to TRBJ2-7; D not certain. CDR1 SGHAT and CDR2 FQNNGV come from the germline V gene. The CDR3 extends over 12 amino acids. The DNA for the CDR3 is TGTGTCAGCAGCGCAGGTTCCTACGAGCAGTACCTC. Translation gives CVSSAGSYEQYL.

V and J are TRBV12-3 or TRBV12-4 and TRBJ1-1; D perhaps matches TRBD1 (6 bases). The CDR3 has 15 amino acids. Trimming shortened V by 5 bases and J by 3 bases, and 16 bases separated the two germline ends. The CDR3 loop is CASSDVGGADTEAFF. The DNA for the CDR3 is TGTGCCAGCAGTGACGTTGGGGGGGCCGACACTGAAGCTTTCTTT.

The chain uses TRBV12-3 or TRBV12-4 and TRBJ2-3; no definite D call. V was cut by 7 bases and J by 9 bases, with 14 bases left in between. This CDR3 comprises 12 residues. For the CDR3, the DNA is TGTGCCAGCATGGCCGACACGCGGACGCAGTATTTT. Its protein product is CASMADTRTQYF.

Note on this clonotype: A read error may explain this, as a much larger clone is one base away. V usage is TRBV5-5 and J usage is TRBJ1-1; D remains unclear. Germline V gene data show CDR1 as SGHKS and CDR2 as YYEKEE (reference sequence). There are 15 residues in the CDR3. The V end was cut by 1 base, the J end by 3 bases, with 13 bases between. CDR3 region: CASSLWSGEDTEAFF. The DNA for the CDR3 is TGTGCCAGCAGCTTGTGGTCCGGGGAAGACACTGAAGCTTTCTTT.

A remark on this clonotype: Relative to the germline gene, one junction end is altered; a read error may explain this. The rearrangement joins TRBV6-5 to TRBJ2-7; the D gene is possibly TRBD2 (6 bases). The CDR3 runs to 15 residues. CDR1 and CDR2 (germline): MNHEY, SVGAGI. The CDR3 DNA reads TGTGTCAGCAGAAGGGGAACTAGCAGATTATATGAGCAGTACTTC. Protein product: CVSRRGTSRLYEQYF.

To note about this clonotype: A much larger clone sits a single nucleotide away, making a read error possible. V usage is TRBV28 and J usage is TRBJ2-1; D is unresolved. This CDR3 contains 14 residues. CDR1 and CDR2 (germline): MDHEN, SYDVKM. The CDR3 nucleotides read TGTGACAGCAGTCCCTACCTCCGAGGCAATGAGCAGTTCTTC. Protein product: CDSSPYLRGNEQFF.

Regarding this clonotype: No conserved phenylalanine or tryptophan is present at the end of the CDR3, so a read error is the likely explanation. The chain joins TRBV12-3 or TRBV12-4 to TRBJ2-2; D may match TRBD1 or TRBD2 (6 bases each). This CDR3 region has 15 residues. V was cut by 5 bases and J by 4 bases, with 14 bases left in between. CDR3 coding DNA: TGTGCCAGCAGTGTTCGTAAGGGGGGCACCGGGGAGCTGTTTCTT. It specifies CASSVRKGGTGELFL.

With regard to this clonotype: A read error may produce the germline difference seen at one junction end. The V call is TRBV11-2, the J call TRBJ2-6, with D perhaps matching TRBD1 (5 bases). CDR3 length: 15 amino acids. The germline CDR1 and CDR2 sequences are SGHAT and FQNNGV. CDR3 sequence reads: CVSSLQGAGANVLTF. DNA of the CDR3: TGTGTCAGCAGCCTTCAGGGCGCCGGAGCCAACGTCCTGACTTTC. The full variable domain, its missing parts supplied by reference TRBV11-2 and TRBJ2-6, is EAGVAQSPRYKIIEKRQSVAFWCNPISGHATLYWYQQILGQGPKLLIQFQNNGVVDDSQLPKDRFSAERLKGVDSTLKIQPAKLEDSAVYLCVSSLQGAGANVLTFGAGSRLTVL.

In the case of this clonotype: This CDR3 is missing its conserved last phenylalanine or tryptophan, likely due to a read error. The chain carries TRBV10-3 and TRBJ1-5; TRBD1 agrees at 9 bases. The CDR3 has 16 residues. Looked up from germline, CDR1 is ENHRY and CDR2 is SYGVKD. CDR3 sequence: CTISDRQGVSNQPQHS. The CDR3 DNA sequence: TGTACCATCAGTGACAGACAGGGGGTTAGCAATCAGCCCCAGCATTCT.

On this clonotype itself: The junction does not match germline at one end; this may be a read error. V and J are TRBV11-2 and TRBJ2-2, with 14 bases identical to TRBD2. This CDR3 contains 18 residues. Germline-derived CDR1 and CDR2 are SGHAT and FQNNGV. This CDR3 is CASGLCVGTSGGPGELFF. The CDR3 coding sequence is TGTGCCAGCGGCTTATGTGTGGGGACTAGCGGGGGCCCCGGGGAGCTGTTTTTT.